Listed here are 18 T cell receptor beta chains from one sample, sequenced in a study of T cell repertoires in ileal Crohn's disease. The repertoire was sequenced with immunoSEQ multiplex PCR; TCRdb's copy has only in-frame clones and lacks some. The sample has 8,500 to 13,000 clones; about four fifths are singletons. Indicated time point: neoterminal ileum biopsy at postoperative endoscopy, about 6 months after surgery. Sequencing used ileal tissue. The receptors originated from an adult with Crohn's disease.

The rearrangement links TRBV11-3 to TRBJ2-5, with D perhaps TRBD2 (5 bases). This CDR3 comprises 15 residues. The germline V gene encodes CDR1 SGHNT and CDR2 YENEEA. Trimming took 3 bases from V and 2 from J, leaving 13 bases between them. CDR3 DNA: TGTGCCAGCAGCTTGGACGGGGAAGGACAAGAGACCCAGTACTTC. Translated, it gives CASSLDGEGQETQYF.

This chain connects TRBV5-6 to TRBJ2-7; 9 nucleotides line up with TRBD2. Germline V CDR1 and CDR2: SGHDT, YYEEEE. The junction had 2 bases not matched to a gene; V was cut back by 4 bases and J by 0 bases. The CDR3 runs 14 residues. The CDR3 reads CASSSSGSSYEQYF. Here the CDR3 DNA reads TGTGCCAGCAGCAGTAGCGGGAGCTCCTACGAGCAGTACTTC.

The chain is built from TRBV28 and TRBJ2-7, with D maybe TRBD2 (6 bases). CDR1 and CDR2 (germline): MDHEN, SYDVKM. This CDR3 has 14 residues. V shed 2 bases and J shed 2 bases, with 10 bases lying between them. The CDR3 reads CASSLSGGTYEQYF. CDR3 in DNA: TGTGCCAGCAGTTTAAGCGGAGGGACCTACGAGCAGTACTTC.

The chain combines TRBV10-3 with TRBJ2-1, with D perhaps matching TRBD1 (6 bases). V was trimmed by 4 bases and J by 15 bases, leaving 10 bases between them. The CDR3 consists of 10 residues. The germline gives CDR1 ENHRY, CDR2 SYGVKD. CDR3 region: CAISADRLFF. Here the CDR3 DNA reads TGTGCCATCAGTGCGGACAGACTGTTCTTC.

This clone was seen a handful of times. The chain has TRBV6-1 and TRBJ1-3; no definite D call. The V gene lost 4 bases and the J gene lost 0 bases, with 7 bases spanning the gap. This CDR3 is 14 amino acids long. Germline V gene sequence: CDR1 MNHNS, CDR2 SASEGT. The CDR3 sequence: CASSGVSSGNTIYF. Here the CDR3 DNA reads TGTGCCAGCAGTGGCGTAAGCTCTGGAAACACCATATATTTT.

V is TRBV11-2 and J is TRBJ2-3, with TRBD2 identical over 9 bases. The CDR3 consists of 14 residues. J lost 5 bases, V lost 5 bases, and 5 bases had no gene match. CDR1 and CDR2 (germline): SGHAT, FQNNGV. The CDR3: CASSHPSGEDTQYF. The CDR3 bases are TGTGCCAGCAGCCACCCTAGCGGGGAAGATACGCAGTATTTT.

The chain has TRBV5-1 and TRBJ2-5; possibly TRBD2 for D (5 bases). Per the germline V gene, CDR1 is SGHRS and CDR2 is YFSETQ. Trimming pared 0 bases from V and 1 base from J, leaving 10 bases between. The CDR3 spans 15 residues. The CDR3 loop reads CASSLAGGLQETQYF. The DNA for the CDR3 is TGCGCCAGCAGCTTGGCGGGCGGGCTCCAAGAGACCCAGTACTTC.

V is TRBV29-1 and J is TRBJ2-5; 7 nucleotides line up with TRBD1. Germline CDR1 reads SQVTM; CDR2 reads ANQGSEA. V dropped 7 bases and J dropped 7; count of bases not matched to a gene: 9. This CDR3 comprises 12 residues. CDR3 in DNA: TGCAGCGGGGGGACAGTCGGGATGACCCAGTACTTC. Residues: CSGGTVGMTQYF.

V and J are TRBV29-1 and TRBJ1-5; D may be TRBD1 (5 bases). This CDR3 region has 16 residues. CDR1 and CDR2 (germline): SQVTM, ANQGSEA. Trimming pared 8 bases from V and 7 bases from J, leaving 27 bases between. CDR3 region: CSPGSQGREFNQPQHF. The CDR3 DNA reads TGCAGCCCTGGCAGTCAAGGCAGGGAATTTAACCAGCCCCAGCATTTT.

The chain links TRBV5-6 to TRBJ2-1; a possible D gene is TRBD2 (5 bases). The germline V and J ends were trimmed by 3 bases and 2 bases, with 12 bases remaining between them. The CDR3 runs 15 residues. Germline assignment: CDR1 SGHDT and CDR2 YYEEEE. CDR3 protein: CASSSATGTYNEQFF. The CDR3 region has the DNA TGTGCCAGCAGCTCGGCTACCGGGACCTACAATGAGCAGTTCTTC.

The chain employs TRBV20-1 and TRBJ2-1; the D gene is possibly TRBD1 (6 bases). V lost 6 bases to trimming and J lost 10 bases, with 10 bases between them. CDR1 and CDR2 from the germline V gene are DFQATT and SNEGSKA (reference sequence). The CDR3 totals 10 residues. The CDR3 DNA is TGCAGTGCCAAGAGGGGGGAGCAGTTCTTC. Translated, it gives CSAKRGEQFF.

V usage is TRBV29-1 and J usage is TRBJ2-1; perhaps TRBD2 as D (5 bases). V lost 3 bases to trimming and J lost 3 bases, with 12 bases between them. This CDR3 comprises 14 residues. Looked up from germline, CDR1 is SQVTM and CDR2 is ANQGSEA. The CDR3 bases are TGCAGCGTTGAGCCCGGACTTTACTACAATGAGCAGTTCTTC. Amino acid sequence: CSVEPGLYYNEQFF.

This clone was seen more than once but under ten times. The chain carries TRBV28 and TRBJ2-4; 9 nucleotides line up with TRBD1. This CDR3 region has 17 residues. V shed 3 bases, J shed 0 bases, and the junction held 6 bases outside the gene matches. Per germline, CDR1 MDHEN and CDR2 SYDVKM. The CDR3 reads CASSLLGQGIAKNIQYF. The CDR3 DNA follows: TGTGCCAGCAGTTTGCTGGGACAGGGAATAGCCAAAAACATTCAGTACTTC.

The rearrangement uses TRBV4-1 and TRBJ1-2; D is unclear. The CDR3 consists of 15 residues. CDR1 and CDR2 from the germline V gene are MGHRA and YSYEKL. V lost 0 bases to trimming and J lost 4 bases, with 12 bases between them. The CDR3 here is CASSQDRPRGYGYTF. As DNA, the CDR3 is TGCGCCAGCAGCCAAGATCGGCCCCGCGGCTATGGCTACACCTTC.

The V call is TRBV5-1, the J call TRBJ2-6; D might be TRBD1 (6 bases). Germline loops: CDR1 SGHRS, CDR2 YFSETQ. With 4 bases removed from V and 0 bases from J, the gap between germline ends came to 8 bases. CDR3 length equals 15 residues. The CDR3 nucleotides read TGCGCCAGCAGCCTACAGGGCTCTGGGGCCAACGTCCTGACTTTC. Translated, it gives CASSLQGSGANVLTF.

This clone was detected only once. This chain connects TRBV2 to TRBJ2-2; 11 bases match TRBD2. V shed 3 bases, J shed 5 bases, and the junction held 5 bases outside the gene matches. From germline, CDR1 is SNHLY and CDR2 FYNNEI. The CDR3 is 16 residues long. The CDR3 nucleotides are TGTGCCAGCAGTGACGGCAGGACTAGCGGGACCGGGGAGCTGTTTTTT. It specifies CASSDGRTSGTGELFF.

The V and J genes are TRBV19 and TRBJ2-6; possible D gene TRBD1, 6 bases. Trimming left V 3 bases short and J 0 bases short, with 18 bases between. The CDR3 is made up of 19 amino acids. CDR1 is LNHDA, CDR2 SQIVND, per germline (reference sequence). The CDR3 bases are TGTGCCAGTAGTATGTTTGGGGGCCGAGGGGACTCTGGGGCCAACGTCCTGACTTTC. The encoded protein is CASSMFGGRGDSGANVLTF. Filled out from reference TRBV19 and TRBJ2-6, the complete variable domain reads DGGITQSPKYLFRKEGQNVTLSCEQNLNHDAMYWYRQDPGQGLRLIYYSQIVNDFQKGDIAEGYSVSREKKESFPLTVTSAQKNPTAFYLCASSMFGGRGDSGANVLTFGAGSRLTVL.

Here the CDR3 DNA reads TGTGCCAGCAGTTTATCCGGGACAGGGGGCGATCAGCCCCAGCATTTT. Translating gives CASSLSGTGGDQPQHF. V and J are TRBV27 and TRBJ1-5, with 12 bases that match TRBD1. The trim removed 0 bases at V and 5 bases at J, leaving 2 bases unmatched. Looked up from germline, CDR1 is MNHEY and CDR2 is SMNVEV (reference sequence). The CDR3 has 16 residues.